Listed here are 18 T cell receptor beta chains from one sample, sequenced in a study of cytomegalovirus exposure and HLA in healthy donors. 60 Vbeta and 13 Jbeta primers were used in PCR. Only in-frame clones appear in the TCRdb table, and some are missing; sequencing was by immunoSEQ multiplex PCR. The sample yields about 120,000 clones, 65% to 80% seen once. Sequenced material: PBMCs. Source of these receptors: a man aged 18 to 29 in good health and CMV-seropositive.

The V gene is TRBV27, the J gene TRBJ1-5, with no clear D. The CDR3 has 18 amino acids. V was pared by 0 bases and J by 0 bases, with 15 bases between. The V gene's germline CDR1 is MNHEY and CDR2 SMNVEV (reference sequence). CDR3 amino acids: CASSLSPASGHSNQPQHF. CDR3 bases: TGTGCCAGCAGTTTATCACCGGCGTCAGGTCATAGCAATCAGCCCCAGCATTTT.

The chain uses TRBV7-2 and TRBJ2-2; D possibly corresponds to TRBD2 (6 bases). Per the germline V gene, CDR1 is SGHTA and CDR2 is FQGNSA. The CDR3 totals 17 residues. The germline V and J ends were trimmed by 1 base and 4 bases, with 16 bases remaining between them. The CDR3, as DNA: TGTGCCAGCAGCTTAGTGGGGGGAAGGGGCGGCACCGGGGAGCTGTTTTTT. It codes for CASSLVGGRGGTGELFF.

The J gene is TRBJ1-1, the V gene TRBV5-1; D gene ambiguous. V lost 0 bases and J 6 bases, leaving 9 bases between the germline ends. Germline V gene lookup returns CDR1 SGHRS and CDR2 YFSETQ. This CDR3 contains 13 residues. In DNA form, the CDR3 reads TGCGCCAGCAGCTTGGTAGGAGATCCTGAAGCTTTCTTT. Protein: CASSLVGDPEAFF.

Concerning this clone itself: One junction end disagrees with the germline gene, perhaps due to a read error. The chain is built from TRBV7-9 and TRBJ2-5; 14 bases match TRBD2. From germline, CDR1 is SEHNR and CDR2 FQNEAQ (reference sequence). This CDR3 is 16 amino acids long. CDR3 DNA sequence: TGTTCCAGCAGCCCCGGGACTAGCGGGGGTTTTGAGACCCAGTACTTC. Translation gives CSSSPGTSGGFETQYF.

This clone was seen a few times. V gene TRBV7-3 combines with J gene TRBJ2-5; 9 nucleotides align to TRBD2. Trimming at V came to 6 bases and at J to 4 bases, leaving 9 bases not matched to a gene. The CDR3 has 15 amino acids. Germline V gene lookup returns CDR1 SGHTA and CDR2 FQGTGA. In DNA, the CDR3 is TGTGCCAGCAGACTTATAGCGGGAGAAAGAGAGACCCAGTACTTC. Translating it yields CASRLIAGERETQYF.

This chain joins TRBV30 and TRBJ2-3; 9 nucleotides agree with TRBD2. The V and J ends lost 3 bases and 3 bases, in that order; junction bases with no gene match: 10. This CDR3 region has 16 residues. Germline assignment: CDR1 GTSNPN and CDR2 SVGIG (reference sequence). This chain's CDR3 is CAWRPLQREATDTQYF. CDR3 coding DNA: TGTGCCTGGAGGCCCCTCCAGCGGGAGGCAACAGATACGCAGTATTTT.

The chain combines TRBV18 with TRBJ1-1, with 8 bases lining up with TRBD1. CDR1 is KGHSH, CDR2 LQKENI, per germline. With V trimmed by 6 bases and J by 5 bases, 5 bases remained unmatched. CDR3 length: 13 residues. CDR3 nucleotide sequence: TGTGCCAGCTCCCCCAGGGGGCTGACTGAAGCTTTCTTT. Protein sequence: CASSPRGLTEAFF.

This clone has more than one count but fewer than ten. This chain connects TRBV11-3 to TRBJ2-1; 8 positions match TRBD2. Trimming removed 2 bases from V and 8 bases from J; junction bases left unmatched: 8. CDR3 length: 15 residues. Germline CDR1 reads SGHNT; CDR2 reads YENEEA. As DNA, the CDR3 is TGTGCCAGCAGCTTATATAGTAGCGGGATCGATGAGCAGTTCTTC. It codes for CASSLYSSGIDEQFF.

With respect to this clone: Other DNA sequences in the sample encode the same CDR3. The J gene is TRBJ2-7, the V gene TRBV4-1, with D possibly TRBD2 on 6 matching bases. CDR3 length equals 17 residues. Trimming pared 3 bases from V and 6 bases from J, leaving 24 bases between. Looked up from germline, CDR1 is MGHRA and CDR2 is YSYEKL. CDR3 DNA: TGCGCCAGCAGCCAGTTCCCCGGTCGGGACGGGAGCTTCGAGCAGTACTTC. Amino acid sequence: CASSQFPGRDGSFEQYF.

The DNA of the CDR3 is TGCAGCGTTGAACATTGGAAAGGACTAGCTTCTTATGAGCAGTTCTTC. It codes for CSVEHWKGLASYEQFF. The gene calls are TRBV29-1 and TRBJ2-1; 8 bases align to TRBD2. CDR1 and CDR2 from the germline V gene are SQVTM and ANQGSEA. The trim removed 2 bases at V and 8 bases at J, leaving 14 bases unmatched. This CDR3 comprises 16 residues.

The chain is built from TRBV6-4 and TRBJ1-1, with D maybe TRBD1 (6 bases). Per the germline V gene, CDR1 is MRHNA and CDR2 is SNTAGT. This CDR3 region has 13 residues. V gave up 5 bases and J gave up 4 bases, with 11 bases separating them. CDR3 nucleotides: TGTGCCAGCAGTATCACAGGGCGCACTGAAGCTTTCTTT. Residues: CASSITGRTEAFF.

This chain joins TRBV6-5 and TRBJ1-5; 8 bases align to TRBD1. CDR3 length equals 15 residues. Germline CDR1 and CDR2: MNHEY and SVGAGI. V shed 6 bases, J shed 0 bases, and the junction held 4 bases outside the gene matches. CDR3 bases: TGTGCCAGCAGGGGACAGGATTATAGCAATCAGCCCCAGCATTTT. Amino acid sequence: CASRGQDYSNQPQHF.

The chain uses TRBV5-5 and TRBJ1-1, with 11 bases identical to TRBD1. V lost 2 bases and J lost 11; bases outside the gene matches: 2. Germline values: CDR1 SGHKS, CDR2 YYEKEE (reference sequence). This CDR3 contains 12 residues. The CDR3 sequence: CASSFRDRGAFF. The CDR3, as DNA: TGTGCCAGCAGCTTCCGGGACAGGGGGGCTTTCTTT.

The V call is TRBV5-6, the J call TRBJ2-7; possible D gene TRBD2, 5 bases. Germline CDR1 SGHDT, CDR2 YYEEEE. Trimming pared 2 bases from V and 5 bases from J, leaving 14 bases between. This CDR3 has 14 residues. As DNA, the CDR3 is TGTGCCAGCAGCTTAATGGGAGATTGGCACGAGCAGTACTTC. This codes for CASSLMGDWHEQYF.

This chain uses TRBV6-5 with TRBJ1-2, with D perhaps matching TRBD1 (5 bases). Germline V gene data show CDR1 as MNHEY and CDR2 as SVGAGI. V was shortened by 7 bases and J by 4 bases, with 7 bases between the two germline ends. The CDR3 is 11 residues long. The DNA for the CDR3 is TGTGCCAGCACGCAGGGCTATGGCTACACCTTC. Translation: CASTQGYGYTF.

V gene TRBV5-6 combines with J gene TRBJ2-7; 9 bases map to TRBD2. The CDR3 length is 14 residues. Losses at the gene ends were 2 bases for V and 5 bases for J; bases not matched to a gene: 5. CDR1 SGHDT and CDR2 YYEEEE come from the germline V gene. CDR3 region: CASSLGGRADEQYF. The CDR3 nucleotides read TGTGCCAGCAGCTTAGGCGGGAGGGCCGACGAGCAGTACTTC.

This clone was detected once. The chain combines TRBV5-8 with TRBJ1-3; no definite D call. V lost 3 bases and J lost 4, with 8 bases in between. CDR1 is SGHTS, CDR2 YDEGEE, per germline. The CDR3 sequence is 13 residues long. CDR3 nucleotides: TGTGCCAGCAGCTCGGAGGCCGGAAACACCATATATTTT. It encodes CASSSEAGNTIYF.

The chain combines TRBV5-1 with TRBJ1-3; unclear D gene. This CDR3 has 17 residues. Germline-derived CDR1 and CDR2 are SGHRS and YFSETQ. Deletions cut 0 bases from V and 0 bases from J, with 13 bases between. CDR3 nucleotides: TGCGCCAGCAGCTTGGATATTGACATCAGCTCTGGAAACACCATATATTTT. Translated: CASSLDIDISSGNTIYF.